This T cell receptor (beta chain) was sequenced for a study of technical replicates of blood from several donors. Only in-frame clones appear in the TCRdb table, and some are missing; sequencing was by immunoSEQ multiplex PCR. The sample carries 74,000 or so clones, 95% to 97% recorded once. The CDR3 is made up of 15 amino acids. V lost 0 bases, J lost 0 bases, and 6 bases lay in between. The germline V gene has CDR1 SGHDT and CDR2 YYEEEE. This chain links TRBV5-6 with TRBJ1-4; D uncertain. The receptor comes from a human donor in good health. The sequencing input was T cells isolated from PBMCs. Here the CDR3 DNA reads TGTGCCAGCAGCTTGGTCGGGGCAACTAATGAAAAACTGTTTTTT. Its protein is CASSLVGATNEKLFF.